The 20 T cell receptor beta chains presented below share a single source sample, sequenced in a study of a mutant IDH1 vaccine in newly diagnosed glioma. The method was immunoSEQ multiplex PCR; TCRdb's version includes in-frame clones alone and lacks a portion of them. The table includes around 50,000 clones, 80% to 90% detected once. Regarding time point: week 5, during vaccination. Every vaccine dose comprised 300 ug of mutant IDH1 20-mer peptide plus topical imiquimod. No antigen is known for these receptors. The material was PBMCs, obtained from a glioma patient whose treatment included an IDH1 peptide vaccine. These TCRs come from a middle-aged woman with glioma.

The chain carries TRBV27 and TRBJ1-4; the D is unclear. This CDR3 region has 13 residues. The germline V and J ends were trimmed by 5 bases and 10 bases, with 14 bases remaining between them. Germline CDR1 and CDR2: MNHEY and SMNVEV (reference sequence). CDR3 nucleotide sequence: TGTGCCAGCAGTCCTACTCCAGGAGGAAAACTGTTTTTT. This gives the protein CASSPTPGGKLFF.

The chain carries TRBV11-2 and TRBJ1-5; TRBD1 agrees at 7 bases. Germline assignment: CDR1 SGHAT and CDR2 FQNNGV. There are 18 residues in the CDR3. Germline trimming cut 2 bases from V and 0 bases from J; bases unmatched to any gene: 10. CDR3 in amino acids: CASSLRLTRQGSNQPQHF. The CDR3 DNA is TGTGCCAGCAGCTTACGGCTAACAAGACAGGGTAGCAATCAGCCCCAGCATTTT.

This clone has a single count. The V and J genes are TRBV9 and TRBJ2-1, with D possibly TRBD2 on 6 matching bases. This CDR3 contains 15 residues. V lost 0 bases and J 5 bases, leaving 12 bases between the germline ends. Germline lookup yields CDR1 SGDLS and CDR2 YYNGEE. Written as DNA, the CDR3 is TGTGCCAGCAGCGTAGGGGGGAGGAGAAACAATGAGCAGTTCTTC. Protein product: CASSVGGRRNNEQFF.

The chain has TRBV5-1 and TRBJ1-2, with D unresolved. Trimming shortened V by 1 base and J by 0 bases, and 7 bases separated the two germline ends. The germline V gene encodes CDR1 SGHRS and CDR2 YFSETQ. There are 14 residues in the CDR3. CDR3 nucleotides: TGCGCCAGCAGCTTGACAAGATCTAACTATGGCTACACCTTC. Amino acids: CASSLTRSNYGYTF.

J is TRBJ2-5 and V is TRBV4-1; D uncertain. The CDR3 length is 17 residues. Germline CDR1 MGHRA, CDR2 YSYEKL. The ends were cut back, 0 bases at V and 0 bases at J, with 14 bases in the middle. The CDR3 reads CASSQDPHVWYQETQYF. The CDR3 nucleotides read TGCGCCAGCAGCCAAGATCCCCACGTTTGGTACCAAGAGACCCAGTACTTC.

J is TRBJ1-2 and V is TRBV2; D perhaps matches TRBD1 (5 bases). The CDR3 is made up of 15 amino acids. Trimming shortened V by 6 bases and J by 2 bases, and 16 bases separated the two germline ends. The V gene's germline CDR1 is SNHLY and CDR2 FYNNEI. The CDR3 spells CASRANWGRNYGYTF. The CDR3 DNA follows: TGTGCCAGCAGGGCCAATTGGGGACGCAACTATGGCTACACCTTC.

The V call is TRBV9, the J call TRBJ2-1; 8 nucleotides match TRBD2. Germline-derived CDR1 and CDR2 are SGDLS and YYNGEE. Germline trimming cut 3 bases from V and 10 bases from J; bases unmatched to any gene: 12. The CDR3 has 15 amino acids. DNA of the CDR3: TGTGCCAGCAGCGCGAATAGCGGGACACCGGGAGAGCAGTTCTTC. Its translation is CASSANSGTPGEQFF.

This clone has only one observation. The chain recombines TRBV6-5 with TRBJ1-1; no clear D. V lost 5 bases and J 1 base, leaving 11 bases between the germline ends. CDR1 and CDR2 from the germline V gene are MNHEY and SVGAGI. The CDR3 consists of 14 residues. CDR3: CASSPRARNTEAFF. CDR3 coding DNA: TGTGCCAGCAGTCCGAGGGCACGGAACACTGAAGCTTTCTTT.

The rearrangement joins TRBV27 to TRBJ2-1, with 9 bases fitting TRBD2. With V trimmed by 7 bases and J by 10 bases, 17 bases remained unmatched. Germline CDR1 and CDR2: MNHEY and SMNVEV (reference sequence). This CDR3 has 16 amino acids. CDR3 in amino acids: CASTPGWLAGVREQFF. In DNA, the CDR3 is TGTGCCAGCACTCCGGGGTGGTTAGCGGGAGTTCGCGAGCAGTTCTTC.

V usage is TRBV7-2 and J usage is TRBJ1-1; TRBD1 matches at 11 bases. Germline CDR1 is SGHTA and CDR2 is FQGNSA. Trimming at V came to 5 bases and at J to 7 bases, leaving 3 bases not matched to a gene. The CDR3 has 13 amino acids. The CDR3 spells CASSPGTGGEAFF. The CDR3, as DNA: TGTGCCAGCAGCCCCGGGACAGGGGGTGAAGCTTTCTTT.

The CDR3, as DNA: TGTGCCATCAGTGAACGACTGAACCAAGAGACCCAGTACTTC. It translates to CAISERLNQETQYF. The chain couples TRBV10-3 to TRBJ2-5, with unresolved D. Germline V gene lookup returns CDR1 ENHRY and CDR2 SYGVKD. V was clipped by 3 bases and J by 0 bases, with 8 bases between them. The CDR3 runs 14 residues.

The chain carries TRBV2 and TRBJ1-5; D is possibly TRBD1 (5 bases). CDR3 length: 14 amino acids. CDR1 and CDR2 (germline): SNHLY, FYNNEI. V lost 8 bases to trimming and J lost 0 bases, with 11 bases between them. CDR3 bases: TGTGCCAGCTCTCGCGGGGGTAGCAATCAGCCCCAGCATTTT. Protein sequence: CASSRGGSNQPQHF.

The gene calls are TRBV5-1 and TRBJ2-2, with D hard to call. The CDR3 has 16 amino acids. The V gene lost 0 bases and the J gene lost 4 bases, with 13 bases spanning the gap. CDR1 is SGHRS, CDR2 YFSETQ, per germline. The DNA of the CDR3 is TGCGCCAGCAGCTTGGTCGTAGGGTTAGGCACCGGGGAGCTGTTTTTT. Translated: CASSLVVGLGTGELFF. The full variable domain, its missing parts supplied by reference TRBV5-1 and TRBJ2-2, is KAGVTQTPRYLIKTRGQQVTLSCSPISGHRSVSWYQQTPGQGLQFLFEYFSETQRNKGNFPGRFSGRQFSNSRSEMNVSTLELGDSALYLCASSLVVGLGTGELFFGEGSRLTVL.

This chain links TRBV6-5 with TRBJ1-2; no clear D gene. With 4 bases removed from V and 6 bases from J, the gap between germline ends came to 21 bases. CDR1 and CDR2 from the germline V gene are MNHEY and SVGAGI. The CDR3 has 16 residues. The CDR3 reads CASSLQRTSSGNGYTF. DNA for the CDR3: TGTGCCAGCAGTTTACAGAGGACGTCCTCGGGGAATGGCTACACCTTC.

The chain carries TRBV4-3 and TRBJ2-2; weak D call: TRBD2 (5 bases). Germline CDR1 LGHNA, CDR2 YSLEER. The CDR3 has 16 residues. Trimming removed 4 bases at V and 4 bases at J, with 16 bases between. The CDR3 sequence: CASSLGGAGGTGELFF. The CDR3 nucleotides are TGCGCCAGCAGCCTTGGCGGCGCGGGTGGCACCGGGGAGCTGTTTTTT.

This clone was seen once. The CDR3: CVGTSGGYLAKNIQYF. The DNA for the CDR3 is TGTGTGGGGACTAGCGGGGGCTATCTAGCCAAAAACATTCAGTACTTC. The chain uses TRBV19 and TRBJ2-4; 14 bases agree with TRBD2. The CDR3 runs 16 residues. Germline V gene lookup returns CDR1 LNHDA and CDR2 SQIVND (reference sequence). Full variable domain (outside the CDR3, taken from reference TRBV19 and TRBJ2-4): DGGITQSPKYLFRKEGQNVTLSCEQNLNHDAMYWYRQDPGQGLRLIYYSQIVNDFQKGDIAEGYSVSREKKESFPLTVTSAQKNPTAFYLCVGTSGGYLAKNIQYFGAGTRLSVL.

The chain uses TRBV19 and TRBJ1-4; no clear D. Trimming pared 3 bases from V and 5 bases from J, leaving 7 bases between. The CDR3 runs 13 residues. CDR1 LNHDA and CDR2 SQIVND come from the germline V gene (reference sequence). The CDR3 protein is CASSIRLNEKLFF. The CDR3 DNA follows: TGTGCCAGTAGTATTCGACTAAATGAAAAACTGTTTTTT.

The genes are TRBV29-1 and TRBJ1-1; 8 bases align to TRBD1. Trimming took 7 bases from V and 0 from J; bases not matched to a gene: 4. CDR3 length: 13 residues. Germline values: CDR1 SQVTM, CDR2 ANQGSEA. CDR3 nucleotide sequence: TGCAGCGGTAACAGGGGGGTGAACACTGAAGCTTTCTTT. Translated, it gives CSGNRGVNTEAFF.

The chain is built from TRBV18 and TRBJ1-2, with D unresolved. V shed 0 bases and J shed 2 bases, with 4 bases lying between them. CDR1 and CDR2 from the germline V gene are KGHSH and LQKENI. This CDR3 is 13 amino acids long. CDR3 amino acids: CASSPPSNYGYTF. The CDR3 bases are TGTGCCAGCTCACCACCCTCCAACTATGGCTACACCTTC.

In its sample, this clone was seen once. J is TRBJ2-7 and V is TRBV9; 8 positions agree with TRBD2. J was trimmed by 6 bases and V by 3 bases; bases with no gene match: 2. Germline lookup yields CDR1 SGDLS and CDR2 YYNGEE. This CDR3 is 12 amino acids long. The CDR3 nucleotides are TGTGCCAGCAGCGCGGGGGGGGCCGAGCAGTACTTC. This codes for CASSAGGAEQYF.